This T cell receptor beta chain was sequenced during a study of T cells in Graves' hyperthyroidism and ophthalmopathy. Using RNA transcripts as the source, TCR beta CDR3 regions were amplified. HTBI primers drove first-round RT-PCR of the TCR CDR3. One entry per CDR3 protein results from TCRdb running MiXCR on the multiplex PCR reads. The sample shows around 600,000 distinct CDR3 sequences, roughly 15% of them seen only once. Losses at the gene ends were 0 bases for V and 6 bases for J; bases not matched to a gene: 15. CDR1 and CDR2 from the germline V gene are LGHNA and YSLEER. This CDR3 is built from 19 residues.

The chain joins TRBV4-3 to TRBJ2-3, with 10 bases fitting TRBD2. The sample consisted of blood. The origin of this receptor is a woman between 45 and 65 years old with Graves' ophthalmopathy. The CDR3 is CASSQDWSRLAGVSDTQYF. DNA of the CDR3: TGCGCCAGCAGCCAAGATTGGTCGAGGCTAGCGGGAGTTTCTGATACGCAGTATTTT.